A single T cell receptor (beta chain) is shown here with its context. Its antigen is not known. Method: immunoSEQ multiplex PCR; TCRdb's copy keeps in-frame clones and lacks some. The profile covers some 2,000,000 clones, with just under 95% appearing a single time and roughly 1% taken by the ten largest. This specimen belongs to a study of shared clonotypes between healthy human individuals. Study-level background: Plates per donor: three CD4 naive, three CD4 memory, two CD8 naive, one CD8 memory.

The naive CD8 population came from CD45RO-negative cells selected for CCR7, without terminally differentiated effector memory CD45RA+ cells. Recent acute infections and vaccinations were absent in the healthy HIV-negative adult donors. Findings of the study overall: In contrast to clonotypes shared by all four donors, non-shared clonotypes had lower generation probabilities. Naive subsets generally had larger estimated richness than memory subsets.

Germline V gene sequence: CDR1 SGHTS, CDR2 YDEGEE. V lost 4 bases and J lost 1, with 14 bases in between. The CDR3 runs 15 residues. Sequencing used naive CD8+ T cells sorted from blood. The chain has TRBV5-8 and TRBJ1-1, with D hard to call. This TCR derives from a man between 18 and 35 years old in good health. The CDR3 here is CASSPEVGTNTEAFF. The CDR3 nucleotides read TGTGCCAGCAGCCCCGAGGTGGGCACGAACACTGAAGCTTTCTTT.